One and the same sample provided the 22 T cell receptor beta chains below, sequenced in a study of blood T cell repertoires in COVID-19. Only in-frame clones appear in the TCRdb table, and some are missing; sequencing was by immunoSEQ multiplex PCR. The repertoire holds 150,000 to 180,000 clones, with around 78% as singletons. Sequences were obtained from peripheral blood. These TCRs come from a man of 80 years or more with acute or convalescent COVID-19.

V gene TRBV18 combines with J gene TRBJ1-2; no reliable D call. With 3 bases removed from V and 4 bases from J, the gap between germline ends came to 12 bases. Per the germline V gene, CDR1 is KGHSH and CDR2 is LQKENI. The CDR3 sequence is 14 residues long. The CDR3 sequence: CASSPLDGLYGYTF. CDR3 sequence (DNA): TGTGCCAGCTCACCTCTCGACGGACTCTATGGCTACACCTTC.

This clone turned up a few times. The rearrangement uses TRBV3-1 (or the pseudogene TRBV3-2) and TRBJ2-1; the match to TRBD2 covers 11 bases. Germline values: CDR1 LGHDT, CDR2 YNNKEL (reference sequence). Trimming cost V 6 bases and J 1 base; bases outside gene matches: 5. This CDR3 contains 16 residues. CDR3 in DNA: TGTGCCAGCAGTAAACTAGCGGGGGTGTCCTACAATGAGCAGTTCTTC. Protein product: CASSKLAGVSYNEQFF.

The chain is built from TRBV2 and TRBJ1-5, with a weak D call TRBD1 (5 bases). V lost 3 bases and J lost 3, with 12 bases in between. The CDR3 has 15 residues. Per the germline V gene, CDR1 is SNHLY and CDR2 is FYNNEI. The CDR3 DNA reads TGTGCCAGCAGTGACCTCAGGGCCTCCAATCAGCCCCAGCATTTT. Translating it yields CASSDLRASNQPQHF.

The genes are TRBV6-1 and TRBJ1-6; possibly TRBD1 for D (5 bases). Trimming shortened V by 4 bases and J by 2 bases, and 15 bases separated the two germline ends. CDR3 length: 17 residues. Germline V gene lookup returns CDR1 MNHNS and CDR2 SASEGT. This chain's CDR3 is CASSVDRGVTYNSPLHF. The DNA for the CDR3 is TGTGCCAGCAGTGTTGACCGGGGGGTCACCTATAATTCACCCCTCCACTTT.

This clone was found once. The chain recombines TRBV6-4 with TRBJ1-4, with D maybe TRBD1 (6 bases). This CDR3 region has 18 residues. Germline V lookup: CDR1 MRHNA, CDR2 SNTAGT. Between the trimmed V and J ends, which lost 0 bases and 3 bases, there was a span of 17 bases. The CDR3 DNA is TGTGCCAGCAGTGACTCGAATACCAGGGGAGTGTCTAATGAAAAACTGTTTTTT. It is translated as CASSDSNTRGVSNEKLFF.

This clone was found a few times. The chain employs TRBV11-3 and TRBJ2-5; 8 positions agree with TRBD2. The V gene's germline CDR1 is SGHNT and CDR2 YENEEA. The CDR3 totals 17 residues. V gave up 5 bases and J gave up 2 bases; unmatched junction bases: 13. This CDR3 reads CASSPAGYAGGQETQYF. In DNA, the CDR3 is TGTGCCAGCAGCCCGGCTGGATACGCGGGGGGACAAGAGACCCAGTACTTC.

The chain recombines TRBV6-5 with TRBJ1-2; 10 nucleotides align to TRBD1. From germline, CDR1 is MNHEY and CDR2 SVGAGI. The CDR3 has 16 residues. V trimming: 0 bases; J trimming: 5 bases; junction bases outside the gene matches: 6. The CDR3 spells CASSYSRTGGGYGYTF. The CDR3 DNA reads as TGTGCCAGCAGTTACTCCCGGACAGGGGGTGGTTATGGCTACACCTTC.

This chain links TRBV7-2 with TRBJ2-3; 9 nucleotides align to TRBD2. V shed 1 base, J shed 6 bases, and the junction held 5 bases outside the gene matches. There are 15 residues in the CDR3. Germline V gene data show CDR1 as SGHTA and CDR2 as FQGNSA. The CDR3 DNA sequence: TGTGCCAGCAGCTTAGGGGGTCTAGCGGGGGATACGCAGTATTTT. Amino acid sequence: CASSLGGLAGDTQYF.

J is TRBJ2-7 and V is TRBV5-1, with TRBD1 matching over 9 bases. In germline, CDR1 is SGHRS, CDR2 YFSETQ. The junction had 10 bases not matched to a gene; V was cut back by 4 bases and J by 5 bases. The CDR3 is 15 amino acids. CDR3 in DNA: TGCGCCAGCAGCGCACCGGGACAGGGTCCCCACGAGCAGTACTTC. It is translated as CASSAPGQGPHEQYF.

This chain uses TRBV15 with TRBJ1-3, with unresolved D. This CDR3 has 14 amino acids. In germline, CDR1 is LNHNV, CDR2 YYDKDF (reference sequence). V lost 2 bases, J lost 8 bases, and 13 bases lay in between. In nucleotides, the CDR3 is TGTGCCACCAGCAGACGATCGGGAGGTGACACCATATATTTT. It translates to CATSRRSGGDTIYF.

V and J are TRBV11-3 and TRBJ2-2; possible D gene TRBD2, 7 bases. Looked up from germline, CDR1 is SGHNT and CDR2 is YENEEA. CDR3 length: 16 amino acids. Deletions cut 5 bases from V and 5 bases from J, with 18 bases between. CDR3 sequence: CASSLVGGARTGELFF. The CDR3 DNA is TGTGCCAGCAGCCTCGTGGGGGGGGCGCGGACCGGGGAGCTGTTTTTT.

V gene TRBV4-1 combines with J gene TRBJ1-1; 9 bases are shared with TRBD1. Germline lookup yields CDR1 MGHRA and CDR2 YSYEKL. V lost 1 base, J lost 11 bases, and 17 bases stayed unmatched. The CDR3 consists of 17 residues. CDR3 residues: CASSQVGKDRGPERAFF. The CDR3 nucleotides read TGCGCCAGCAGCCAAGTTGGGAAGGACAGGGGTCCCGAGAGGGCTTTCTTT.

The sample holds a few counts of this clone. V gene TRBV7-2 combines with J gene TRBJ2-1, with 10 bases matching TRBD2. Per germline, CDR1 SGHTA and CDR2 FQGNSA. Unmatched junction bases numbered 8, after V lost 1 base and J lost 5 bases. There are 17 residues in the CDR3. The CDR3 here is CASSLGFVAGGNNEQFF. In DNA form, the CDR3 reads TGTGCCAGCAGCTTAGGGTTCGTAGCGGGGGGTAACAATGAGCAGTTCTTC.

The rearrangement links TRBV10-3 to TRBJ2-2; 7 bases align to TRBD2. Germline-derived CDR1 and CDR2 are ENHRY and SYGVKD. V shed 7 bases and J 4 bases; nucleotides not matched to a gene: 12. The CDR3 has 16 amino acids. Here the CDR3 reads CAIKGAGQGGTGELFF. CDR3 in DNA: TGTGCCATCAAAGGAGCGGGGCAGGGAGGCACCGGGGAGCTGTTTTTT.

J is TRBJ2-7 and V is TRBV5-1, with D perhaps matching TRBD1 (6 bases). Germline CDR1 and CDR2: SGHRS and YFSETQ. Trimming took off 4 bases at V and 5 bases at J, with 13 bases between the two ends. This CDR3 spans 13 amino acids. The CDR3 sequence is CASSQQGTHEQYF. The DNA of the CDR3 is TGCGCCAGCAGCCAACAGGGTACACACGAGCAGTACTTC.

On this clone itself: Additional DNA sequences in this sample encode the identical CDR3. V is TRBV18 and J is TRBJ2-5; D might be TRBD1 (5 bases). CDR1 and CDR2 from the germline V gene are KGHSH and LQKENI. CDR3 size: 14 residues. V was cut by 3 bases and J by 4 bases, with 12 bases left in between. The CDR3 nucleotides are TGTGCCAGCTCACCGGGGCAGGGTGGAGAGACCCAGTACTTC. Protein product: CASSPGQGGETQYF.

V gene TRBV5-5 combines with J gene TRBJ2-5; no definite D call. Trimming pared 3 bases from V and 5 bases from J, leaving 17 bases between. The CDR3 extends over 15 amino acids. Per germline, CDR1 SGHKS and CDR2 YYEKEE (reference sequence). CDR3 sequence reads: CASSYGTVVWETQYF. DNA of the CDR3: TGTGCCAGCAGCTATGGCACCGTGGTGTGGGAGACCCAGTACTTC.

This clone was picked up a small number of times. This chain joins TRBV27 and TRBJ2-7; D perhaps matches TRBD1 (7 bases). Trimming removed 3 bases at V and 4 bases at J, with 22 bases between. Germline loops: CDR1 MNHEY, CDR2 SMNVEV (reference sequence). This CDR3 has 17 residues. The CDR3 loop reads CASSFGARQGLSYEQYF. CDR3 in DNA: TGTGCCAGCAGTTTTGGGGCTAGACAGGGACTCAGTTACGAGCAGTACTTC.

V usage is TRBV11-2 and J usage is TRBJ2-7; tentatively, D is TRBD1 (6 bases). V lost 1 base, J lost 0 bases, and 7 bases lay in between. The germline CDR1 and CDR2 sequences are SGHAT and FQNNGV. This CDR3 is 14 amino acids long. The CDR3 is CASSLAGHSYEQYF. As DNA, the CDR3 is TGTGCCAGCAGCTTAGCGGGACACTCCTACGAGCAGTACTTC.

This chain connects TRBV3-1 (or the pseudogene TRBV3-2) to TRBJ2-1, with 11 positions matching TRBD2. Germline-derived CDR1 and CDR2 are LGHDT and YNNKEL (reference sequence). CDR3 size: 12 residues. With V trimmed by 2 bases and J by 12 bases, 0 bases remained unmatched. CDR3 coding DNA: TGTGCCAGCAGCCAAACTAGCGGGGGGCAGTTCTTC. This codes for CASSQTSGGQFF.

The chain combines TRBV4-2 with TRBJ1-4, with TRBD1 matching over 7 bases. V shed 4 bases and J 3 bases; nucleotides not matched to a gene: 11. The CDR3 extends over 17 amino acids. Germline V CDR1 and CDR2: LGHNA, YNFKEQ. CDR3 in DNA: TGTGCCAGCAGCCTAGAAGACAGGGAAAGGGCTAATGAAAAACTGTTTTTT. Translation gives CASSLEDRERANEKLFF.

This clone was observed many times. The chain recombines TRBV10-3 with TRBJ2-7, with D possibly matching TRBD1 (5 bases). Germline assignment: CDR1 ENHRY and CDR2 SYGVKD. Between the trimmed V and J ends, which lost 4 bases and 1 base, there was a span of 8 bases. This CDR3 spans 13 amino acids. The CDR3 DNA follows: TGTGCCATCAGTGGGGGCAGTTCCTACGAGCAGTACGTC. This translates into CAISGGSSYEQYV.